The following is a T cell receptor beta chain sequence with its context. This sample was taken from a study of blood T cell repertoires in COVID-19. Across the study: Sample material is recorded as cDNA or gDNA derived from T cells, B-cell-depleted T cells, or PBMCs.

Original handling: Reference gene primer amplification yielded estimated nucleated cell counts. Sequencing was performed with immunoSEQ multiplex PCR; in TCRdb, only in-frame clones are kept and a portion is missing. For V, J and clone size, that table is used; D and trimming come from the DNA. The table lists about 92,000 clones, about 80% of them singletons, with around 10% in the top ten. Germline CDR1 and CDR2: MRHNA and SNTAGT. The CDR3 is made up of 14 amino acids. V lost 7 bases, J lost 2 bases, and 4 bases stayed unmatched. V usage is TRBV6-4 and J usage is TRBJ2-7; 11 bases line up with TRBD2. The receptor was isolated from a woman in her 70s with acute or convalescent COVID-19. The sequencing input was peripheral blood. CDR3 DNA sequence: TGTGCCAGCAAAAAGACTAGCGGGGCCTACGAGCAGTACTTC. Translated, it gives CASKKTSGAYEQYF.